Listed here is a single TCR beta chain. Only in-frame clones appear in the TCRdb table, and some are missing; sequencing was by immunoSEQ multiplex PCR. The sample shows around 140,000 clones, more than 75% of them seen only once. This sample stems from a study of blood T cell repertoires in COVID-19. Overall study context: Sites across the United States, Italy and Spain contributed samples from acute and convalescent COVID-19. Sources were T cells, B-cell-depleted T cells, or PBMCs; the material itself was cDNA or gDNA.

The study assigned cohorts using participant-reported clinical history. All recovered Cohort 3 donors got two negative PCRs, got clearance, or saw symptom resolution. The sample was PBMCs or T cells enriched from blood (not recorded which). The source is a man in his 60s who had recovered from COVID-19.

CDR3: CASSPQGSHTEAFF. CDR3 bases: TGTGCCAGCAGCCCCCAGGGGAGTCACACTGAAGCTTTCTTT. V is TRBV5-4 and J is TRBJ1-1, with D possibly TRBD1 on 6 matching bases. V lost 4 bases, J lost 3 bases, and 13 bases lay in between. CDR1 is SGHNT, CDR2 YYREEE, per germline (reference sequence). The CDR3 has 14 amino acids. The full variable domain, completed using reference TRBV5-4 and TRBJ1-1, is ETGVTQSPTHLIKTRGQQVTLRCSSQSGHNTVSWYQQALGQGPQFIFQYYREEENGRGNFPPRFSGLQFPNYSSELNVNALELDDSALYLCASSPQGSHTEAFFGQGTRLTVV.